This T cell receptor (beta chain) was sequenced for a study of blood T cell repertoires in COVID-19. Study as a whole: Sites in the United States, Italy and Spain provided acute and convalescent COVID-19 samples. Sample material is recorded as cDNA or gDNA derived from T cells, B-cell-depleted T cells, or PBMCs.

The germline V and J ends were trimmed by 3 bases and 4 bases, with 10 bases remaining between them. Germline CDR1 is LNHDA and CDR2 is SQIVND (reference sequence). This CDR3 is 14 amino acids long. Sequencing used immunoSEQ multiplex PCR; TCRdb keeps in-frame clones, though not all of them. This table has about 160,000 clones, 80% to 90% appearing once. This clone was counted once. The sequenced sample consisted of peripheral blood. This chain joins TRBV19 and TRBJ1-5, with no clear D. This sequence originates from a woman aged 50 to 65 with COVID-19, enrolled during active disease. The DNA of the CDR3 is TGTGCCAGTAGTATGGCCCGGGTGAATCAGCCCCAGCATTTT. Protein sequence: CASSMARVNQPQHF.